This TCR beta chain was observed in a study of cytomegalovirus exposure and HLA in healthy donors. Background on the study: Early released data had tens of millions of unique TCRs, all coming from HLA-typed donors.

Study-level points and caveats: TCR beta V- and J-gene trimming, according to a later analysis, was linked to a missense DCLRE1C variant. Most of the CMV-associated TCR beta chains (in a later analysis) appeared to be HLA-restricted. According to the study, roughly 160 TCR beta chains were cytomegalovirus-associated.

Regarding this clone: The antigen is unknown.

The primer mix had 60 Vbeta and 13 Jbeta primers. Clones were sequenced by immunoSEQ multiplex PCR, and TCRdb holds only the in-frame ones, with some missing. The profile shows fewer than 100,000 clones, about three quarters of them singletons. With V trimmed by 2 bases and J by 8 bases, 6 bases remained unmatched. CDR3 length equals 15 residues. Germline V gives CDR1 SGHDN, CDR2 FVKESK. The clonotype comes from a female donor in good health and CMV-seronegative. The material sequenced was PBMCs. The chain couples TRBV14 to TRBJ2-1, with 10 bases fitting TRBD2. In nucleotides, the CDR3 is TGTGCCAGCAGCCAACGAGCGGGGGGGCGCGATGAGCAGTTCTTC. It is translated as CASSQRAGGRDEQFF.